Here is one T cell receptor (beta chain) with its context. This CDR3 spans 15 amino acids. The germline V and J ends were trimmed by 3 bases and 6 bases, with 16 bases remaining between them. Germline V gene data show CDR1 as KGHDR and CDR2 as SFDVKD. The entry originates in a study of blood T cell repertoires in COVID-19. On the study more broadly: COVID-19 samples from acute and convalescent phases originated in the United States, Italy and Spain. Sample material is recorded as cDNA or gDNA derived from T cells, B-cell-depleted T cells, or PBMCs.

Source study methods: Reference gene primers were amplified, and this amplification served to estimate nucleated cell counts. Measured with immunoSEQ multiplex PCR; TCRdb has only the in-frame clones, and not every one. Clone size and V and J calls were adopted from that table, with D and trimming inferred from the DNA. The sample holds roughly 250,000 clones, 65% to 85% seen once. The clonotype was recovered from a man aged 35 to 55 with active or convalescent COVID-19. The chain carries TRBV24-1 and TRBJ1-2, with no clear D. Material: peripheral blood. CDR3 sequence: CATSDAGGAYDGYTF. The CDR3 coding sequence is TGTGCCACCAGTGATGCCGGAGGTGCGTACGATGGCTACACCTTC.